This T cell receptor (beta chain) appears in the sequencing data of a study of response to subunit inactivated influenza vaccine. The CDR3 runs 15 residues. With 1 base clipped from V and 3 bases from J, the junction kept 4 bases outside the gene matches. Looked up from germline, CDR1 is SGHRS and CDR2 is YFSETQ. A single record per CDR3 protein comes from TCRdb applying MiXCR to the RT-PCR reads. The data show about 830,000 distinct CDR3 sequences, with approximately 17% seen just once and 9.5% to 13% held by the top ten. The starting material was PBMCs from blood, obtained 5 days after vaccination. The receptor was derived from a man aged 50 to 60 who received an inactivated influenza vaccine. The rearrangement uses TRBV5-1 and TRBJ2-7; 10 bases agree with TRBD2. In nucleotides, the CDR3 is TGCGCCAGCAGCTTGTCTAGCGGGAGTCTCTACGAGCAGTACTTC. Translated: CASSLSSGSLYEQYF.